This T cell receptor beta chain derives from a study of OX40 agonist ivuxolimab in advanced cancers. Data came from immunoSEQ multiplex PCR; TCRdb stores just in-frame clones and leaves some out. The sample lists tens of thousands of clones, 94% occurring once. V gave up 5 bases and J gave up 2 bases; unmatched junction bases: 5. CDR3 size: 14 residues. The germline V gene encodes CDR1 MDHEN and CDR2 SYDVKM. A single count supports this clone. The chain employs TRBV28 and TRBJ1-2; 7 nucleotides match TRBD1. The origin of this receptor is an adult with an advanced solid tumor such as melanoma, head and neck, liver or kidney cancer. Material: CD4+ or CD8+ T cells sorted from blood, obtained in a trial of the OX40 agonist ivuxolimab. The CDR3 DNA sequence: TGTGCCAGCAGTCCGCCGGGACAGAACTATGGCTACACCTTC. Translation: CASSPPGQNYGYTF.